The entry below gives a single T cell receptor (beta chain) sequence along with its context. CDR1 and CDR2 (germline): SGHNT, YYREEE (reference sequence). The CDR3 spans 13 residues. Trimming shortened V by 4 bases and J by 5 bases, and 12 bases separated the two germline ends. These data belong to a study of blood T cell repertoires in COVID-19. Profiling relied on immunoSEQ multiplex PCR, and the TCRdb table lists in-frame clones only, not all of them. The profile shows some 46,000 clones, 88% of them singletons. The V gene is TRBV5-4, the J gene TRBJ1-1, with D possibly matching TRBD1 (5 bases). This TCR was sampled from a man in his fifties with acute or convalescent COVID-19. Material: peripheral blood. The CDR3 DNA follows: TGTGCCAGCAGCCTTGGGGGGGGGACTGAAGCTTTCTTT. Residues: CASSLGGGTEAFF.